This is a list of T cell receptor beta chains from one sample in a study of T cell responses to AZD1222 COVID-19 vaccine. Repertoires were generated with immunoSEQ multiplex PCR, while TCRdb's copy carries only in-frame clones and drops some. The sample contains some 180,000 clones, approximately 92% of which appear only once. The starting material was peripheral blood, obtained on day 0 of AZD1222 vaccination. Receptors were obtained from an adult in good health. Both conserved end residues are part of each CDR3. D genes are given only for firm matches. The size entry is marked missing in some rows and otherwise reads once, few, many or a size class.

abundance	v_gene	d_gene	j_gene	CDR3nt	CDR3aa
-	TRBV4-2	-	TRBJ2-5	TGTGCCAGCAGCCAAGTCGTCAGGTACCAAGAGACCCAGTACTTC	CASSQVVRYQETQYF
-	TRBV24-1	-	TRBJ2-3	TGTGCCACCGGGGGAGGGGGGACAGATACGCAGTATTTT	CATGGGGTDTQYF
-	TRBV4-3	-	TRBJ2-3	TGCGCCAGCAGCCAAGTTCTGGTATTGAGCACAGATACGCAGTATTTT	CASSQVLVLSTDTQYF
-	TRBV30	TRBD1	TRBJ1-5	TGTGCCTGGAGTGTACCTCGGACAGGCAGCAATCAGCCCCAGCATTTT	CAWSVPRTGSNQPQHF
-	TRBV27	TRBD2	TRBJ2-3	TGTGCCAGCAGTAAGGGACTAGCGGGAGCGTCAGATACGCAGTATTTT	CASSKGLAGASDTQYF
-	TRBV9	-	TRBJ2-3	TGTGCCAGCAGCGTAGGTGCAGGGCTCTTGCGGGATACGCAGTATTTT	CASSVGAGLLRDTQYF
-	TRBV6-5	-	TRBJ2-6	TGTGCCAGCAGTACCGTATCTGGGGCCAACGTCCTGACTTTC	CASSTVSGANVLTF
-	TRBV6-1	-	TRBJ1-6	TGTGCCAGCAGTGAAAGGACCACCTCCTATAATTCACCCCTCCACTTT	CASSERTTSYNSPLHF
-	TRBV19	-	TRBJ2-5	TGTGCCAGTAGTATAGTTTGGGGCCAGGCCCAAGAGACCCAGTACTTC	CASSIVWGQAQETQYF
-	TRBV6-5	-	TRBJ1-6	TGTGCCAGCAGTTACTCGGGGGGGAGTGGTTCACCCCTCCACTTT	CASSYSGGSGSPLHF
-	TRBV12-3/TRBV12-4	-	TRBJ1-2	TGTGCCAGCAGTTTGGGAACTGGCTACACCTTC	CASSLGTGYTF
-	TRBV7-2	TRBD2	TRBJ2-1	TGTGCCAGCAGCTTAGTGGGCGGGAGGGCCTACAATGAGCAGTTCTTC	CASSLVGGRAYNEQFF
-	TRBV29-1	TRBD1	TRBJ1-2	TGCAGCGCTGGCGGGACAGGGGGCGGGAACTATGGCTACACCTTC	CSAGGTGGGNYGYTF
-	TRBV19	-	TRBJ2-3	TGTGCCAGTACCGAGGACTTGTACACAGATACGCAGTATTTT	CASTEDLYTDTQYF
-	TRBV28	-	TRBJ2-5	TGTGCCAGCAAGAATCACAGGCCCCTTCAAGAGACCCAGTACTTC	CASKNHRPLQETQYF
-	TRBV28	-	TRBJ1-5	TGTGCCAGCAGTTTTGGGGGGGCCCAGAATCAGCCCCAGCATTTT	CASSFGGAQNQPQHF
-	TRBV6-5	TRBD1	TRBJ2-7	TGTGCCAGCAGTACCGGACAGGGGCCCTCCTACGAGCAGTACTTC	CASSTGQGPSYEQYF
few	TRBV10-3	-	TRBJ2-3	TGTGCCATCAGTGGACCCGGGTCTTCAGATACGCAGTATTTT	CAISGPGSSDTQYF
-	TRBV27	TRBD1	TRBJ2-7	TGTGCCAGCAGGTACGGGACAGGGGTTTCCGAGCAGTACTTC	CASRYGTGVSEQYF
-	TRBV6-4	-	TRBJ2-1	TGTGCCAGCAGTGACTCAGGGGGGGGGCACTCCAATGAGCAGTTCTTC	CASSDSGGGHSNEQFF
-	TRBV7-8	TRBD1	TRBJ1-5	TGTGCCAGCAGCTCGAACCGGGACAGGGGTGGTGGCAATCAGCCCCAGCATTTT	CASSSNRDRGGGNQPQHF
once	TRBV7-6	TRBD2	TRBJ2-2	TGTGCCAGCAGCTTAACGGCGGGAGCGAGCACCGGGGAGCTGTTTTTT	CASSLTAGASTGELFF
once	TRBV5-3	-	TRBJ2-3	TGTGCCAGAAGCTTGTCACAGGGAGCAGATACGCAGTATTTT	CARSLSQGADTQYF
-	TRBV18	TRBD1	TRBJ1-3	TGTGCCAGCTCACCTTACAGGGGGAGTGGAAACACCATATATTTT	CASSPYRGSGNTIYF
-	TRBV6-2/TRBV6-3	-	TRBJ2-1	TGTGCCAGCAGTTCCCTGGGTGGAGATAACAATGAGCAGTTCTTC	CASSSLGGDNNEQFF
-	TRBV15	TRBD1	TRBJ1-5	TGTGCCACCAGCAGGGGGACAGACTATAGCAATCAGCCCCAGCATTTT	CATSRGTDYSNQPQHF
-	TRBV19	-	TRBJ1-4	TGTGCCAGTAGTATGACCGGGAGGGAAAAACTGTTTTTT	CASSMTGREKLFF
-	TRBV29-1	-	TRBJ1-1	TGCAGCGCACCCGGAGACACTGAAGCTTTCTTT	CSAPGDTEAFF
few	TRBV7-9	TRBD2	TRBJ2-1	TGTGCCAGCAGCTTAGGAGGAGCGGGAGTAGGTGAGCAGTTCTTC	CASSLGGAGVGEQFF
-	TRBV5-5	-	TRBJ1-2	TGTGCCAGCAGCTTCGAGACGCAAAGGCAGTATGGCTACACCTTC	CASSFETQRQYGYTF
-	TRBV10-2	-	TRBJ2-4	TGCGCCAGCAGTGAGTCACCGGGCCAGATAGGGTCCATTCAGTACTTC	CASSESPGQIGSIQYF
-	TRBV4-1	TRBD2	TRBJ2-1	TGCGCCAGCAGCCAAGATGGGACTAGCGGGGGGTTAGGCAATGAGCAGTTCTTC	CASSQDGTSGGLGNEQFF
-	TRBV6-1	-	TRBJ2-1	TGTGCCAGCAGTGACGGCCAGGGCATCGATGAGCAGTTCTTC	CASSDGQGIDEQFF
-	TRBV11-2	-	TRBJ2-3	TGTGCCAGCAGCTCCTCCCCGGATACGCAGTATTTT	CASSSSPDTQYF
-	TRBV28	-	TRBJ1-3	TGTGCCAGCAGTGCACCCTCCCAAACAGGGAATGGAAACACCATATATTTT	CASSAPSQTGNGNTIYF
-	TRBV30	TRBD1	TRBJ1-2	TGTGCCTGGACTAGAACAGGGGTCGGAGGCTACACCTTC	CAWTRTGVGGYTF
-	TRBV18	-	TRBJ2-2	TGTGCCAGCTCACCACCCCGGCCCGTCTGGGAGCTGTTTTTT	CASSPPRPVWELFF
once	TRBV5-5	-	TRBJ1-5	TGTGCCAGCAGCTTGTGGAGTCAGCCCCAGCATTTT	CASSLWSQPQHF
-	TRBV6-6	TRBD1	TRBJ1-2	TGTGCCAGCAAGGATACAGGGGGGAACTATGGCTACACCTTC	CASKDTGGNYGYTF
few	TRBV29-1	TRBD2	TRBJ2-7	TGCAGCGTTGATCGGGGAGCGGGAGTTACCTACGAGCAGTACTTC	CSVDRGAGVTYEQYF